This TCR beta chain derives from a study of cytomegalovirus exposure and HLA in healthy donors. The CDR3 extends over 14 amino acids. V shed 1 base and J 7 bases; nucleotides not matched to a gene: 5. CDR1 is SGHVS and CDR2 is FNYEAQ in the germline V gene. It was the approximately 120-subject validation cohort, separate from the approximately 620-subject first cohort, to which the donors belonged. Study-wide findings and caveats: Among TCR beta chains, those listed as cytomegalovirus-associated numbered over 150. A few of the chains that were CMV-associated were confirmed in vitro to be specific for CMV antigens.

With respect to this clone: The antigen remains unidentified.

The assay was immunoSEQ multiplex PCR, and TCRdb's table has in-frame clones only and misses some. The sample has about 140,000 clones, approximately 94% seen once. The V call is TRBV7-6, the J call TRBJ1-2; 8 bases match TRBD1. Input material: PBMCs. This TCR was sampled from a man between 18 and 29 years old in good health and CMV-seropositive. The CDR3 loop is CASSLDETGAGYTF. DNA for the CDR3: TGTGCCAGCAGCTTAGACGAGACAGGGGCTGGCTACACCTTC.